This is a list of T cell receptor beta chains from one sample in a study of post-analysis software for immune sequencing data. MiXCR, run by TCRdb on the PCR reads, gives a single entry per CDR3 protein. Found here are fewer than 900,000 distinct CDR3 sequences, 40% to 55% of them singletons; the top ten hold approximately 4.4%. Sequencing used blood. The receptors were sampled from a girl aged 5 to 17 with multiple sclerosis. CDR3s include the opening cysteine and the closing phenylalanine or tryptophan. A D gene is named only where the DNA matches it firmly. Rows give clone size only sometimes, using once, few, many, or a class for an expanded clone.

abundance	d_gene	v_gene	j_gene	CDR3nt	CDR3aa
-	-	TRBV4-2	TRBJ2-1	TGTGCCAGCAGCCAAGAGGGGCATGAGCAGTTCTTC	CASSQEGHEQFF
once	TRBD1	TRBV29-1	TRBJ1-1	TGCAGCGTTCTGACAGGGGGAGCTTTCTTT	CSVLTGGAFF
-	-	TRBV2	TRBJ2-5	TGTGCCAGCAGTGCCCTGACGGAGCAGTACTTC	CASSALTEQYF
few	TRBD2	TRBV10-3	TRBJ2-1	TGTGCCATCAGTGACCCCGGGGCTAGCGGGAGGAGCTCCTACAATGAGCAGTTCTTC	CAISDPGASGRSSYNEQFF
-	-	TRBV7-9	TRBJ2-7	TGTGCCAGCAGCTTAGCGCTAGAGTATGACGAGCAGTACTTC	CASSLALEYDEQYF
-	TRBD2	TRBV7-9	TRBJ2-5	TGTGCCAGCAGCTTACTAGCGGGAGGGGTAAAGACCCAGTACTTC	CASSLLAGGVKTQYF
-	-	TRBV12-3/TRBV12-4	TRBJ1-2	TGTGCCAGCAGCTGGGGGATGGGGTATGGCTACACCTTC	CASSWGMGYGYTF
once	TRBD1	TRBV20-1	TRBJ2-5	TGCAGTGCTAGTGGGGACAGAAAAGAGACCCAGTACTTC	CSASGDRKETQYF
-	-	TRBV3-1	TRBJ2-5	TGTGCCAGCAGCCAAGTGCGCGGGGACAGTGAGCAGTACTTC	CASSQVRGDSEQYF
-	-	TRBV3-1	TRBJ2-7	TGTGCCAGCAGCCAAGATACGGGATATAGCAACGAGCAGTACTTC	CASSQDTGYSNEQYF
-	-	TRBV20-1	TRBJ1-2	TGCAGTGCTATCCCTCGGGCAGGCGGCTACACCTTC	CSAIPRAGGYTF
-	-	TRBV20-1	TRBJ2-7	TGCAGTGCTAGAGACCCCTCTGGGGGGAACTACGAGCAGTACTTC	CSARDPSGGNYEQYF
-	-	TRBV11-2	TRBJ2-7	TGTGCCAGCAGCTTCGATACCGGGGCCTACGAGCAGTACTTC	CASSFDTGAYEQYF
-	-	TRBV5-1	TRBJ2-7	TGCGCCAGCAGCTTCGACATCGAGCAGTACTTC	CASSFDIEQYF
-	TRBD2	TRBV4-3	TRBJ2-1	TGCGCCAGCAGCCAATTTACTAGCGGGAGTCTGAATGAGCAGTTCTTC	CASSQFTSGSLNEQFF
few	-	TRBV10-3	TRBJ2-7	TGTGCCGCCAACGAAGGTCTCTCCTACGAGCAGTACTTC	CAANEGLSYEQYF
once	TRBD1	TRBV7-2	TRBJ2-1	TGTGCCAGCAGCCCCCCCGGGACAGCAACCTACAATGAGCAGTTCTTC	CASSPPGTATYNEQFF
few	TRBD2	TRBV20-1	TRBJ2-5	TGCAGTGCTAGCGGTGGGTTAGCGGGAGATTGGGAGACCCAGTACTTC	CSASGGLAGDWETQYF
-	-	TRBV6-2/TRBV6-3	TRBJ2-1	TGTGCCAGCAGTTCCAGCGGGCCTTACAATGAGCAGTTCTTC	CASSSSGPYNEQFF
-	-	TRBV3-1	TRBJ2-5	TGTGCCAGCAGCCCCGGACCGACGGGGGCACAAGAGACCCAGTACTTC	CASSPGPTGAQETQYF
few	TRBD1	TRBV20-1	TRBJ2-7	TGCAGTGCTATAGTGCCGGGACAGAAGTCCTACGAGCAGTACTTC	CSAIVPGQKSYEQYF
-	-	TRBV29-1	TRBJ2-2	TGCAGCGTTAGGGACGGGGACACCGGGGAGCTGTTTTTT	CSVRDGDTGELFF
-	TRBD1	TRBV20-1	TRBJ1-1	TGCAGTGCTATAGGGACAGCCGCTGAAGCTTTCTTT	CSAIGTAAEAFF
-	-	TRBV29-1	TRBJ2-1	TGCAGCGTTGAAATCGAGTATGAGCAGTTCTTC	CSVEIEYEQFF
many	-	TRBV6-2/TRBV6-3	TRBJ2-5	TGTGCCAGCAGTCTCATTCAAGAGACCCAGTACTTC	CASSLIQETQYF
-	-	TRBV20-1	TRBJ1-2	TGCAGTGCTAGAGATCTGGGCTATGGCTACACCTTC	CSARDLGYGYTF
-	TRBD1	TRBV15	TRBJ1-1	TGTGCCACCAGCTCGTCCGGACAGGGGAGGATCGGAGCTTTCTTT	CATSSSGQGRIGAFF
-	TRBD1	TRBV13	TRBJ2-7	TGTGCCAGCAGTCGACTGGGGGACAGACTATCCTACGAGCAGTACTTC	CASSRLGDRLSYEQYF
few	-	TRBV7-9	TRBJ2-7	TGTGCCAGCAGCTCTCAGACAGGTCTTATTCCCTACGAGCAGTACTTC	CASSSQTGLIPYEQYF
-	-	TRBV4-1	TRBJ2-3	TGCGCCAGCAGCCAAGAGACGAGCGGGAGCACAGATACGCAGTATTTT	CASSQETSGSTDTQYF
-	-	TRBV27	TRBJ2-1	TGTGCCAGCAGTTCGGGGGAATACAATGAGCAGTTCTTC	CASSSGEYNEQFF
few	-	TRBV6-6	TRBJ1-5	TGTGCCAGCAGTTACTCGGGCAGGGGTTCAGGGCCCCAGCATTTT	CASSYSGRGSGPQHF
-	-	TRBV11-2	TRBJ1-1	TGTGCCAGCAGCTTGGCAGGGAGGGTCACTGAAGCTTTCTTT	CASSLAGRVTEAFF
once	-	TRBV27	TRBJ2-7	TGTGCCACGCCACTGAGGGACGAGCAGTACTTC	CATPLRDEQYF
few	-	TRBV5-1	TRBJ2-7	TGCGCCAGCAGCGTGCTGCCCGTCTCCTACGAGCAGTACTTC	CASSVLPVSYEQYF
-	-	TRBV12-3/TRBV12-4	TRBJ1-1	TGTGCCAGCAGTCAGGATCCTAATGAAGCTTTCTTT	CASSQDPNEAFF
-	-	TRBV28	TRBJ2-5	TGTGCCAGCAGTTTACACAGGGACGGGGGAGAGACCCAGTACTTC	CASSLHRDGGETQYF
-	-	TRBV6-5	TRBJ2-5	TGTGCCAGCCCCGGTGAGGGGGCGGGGGAGACCCAGTACTTC	CASPGEGAGETQYF
few	-	TRBV7-9	TRBJ1-2	TGTGCCAGCAGCTTAGGAATCTATGGCTACACCTTC	CASSLGIYGYTF
-	TRBD1	TRBV24-1	TRBJ2-3	TGTGCCACCAGTGTCGATCGACAGGGAGCAGGCACAGATACGCAGTATTTT	CATSVDRQGAGTDTQYF
-	-	TRBV4-2	TRBJ2-2	TGTGCCAGCAGCCAAGGGGGCGAGGTGAACACCGGGGAGCTGTTTTTT	CASSQGGEVNTGELFF
-	-	TRBV4-2	TRBJ2-7	TGTGCCAGCAGCCATGCACAAGGGGACGAGCAGTACTTC	CASSHAQGDEQYF
few	-	TRBV7-8	TRBJ2-7	TGTGCCAGCAGCCAGGGGCAGGGGCTCCACGAGCAGTACTTC	CASSQGQGLHEQYF
-	TRBD2	TRBV6-1	TRBJ2-2	TGTGCCAGCAGGGACCAGACGGGACTAGCGGGAGGGTACACCGGGGAGCTGTTTTTT	CASRDQTGLAGGYTGELFF
-	-	TRBV18	TRBJ2-1	TGTGCCAGCTCACCGACTACCTATGAGCAGTTCTTC	CASSPTTYEQFF
-	-	TRBV19	TRBJ2-1	TGTGCCAGTAGTATAGGGGGTCTCTCCTACAATGAGCAGTTCTTC	CASSIGGLSYNEQFF
-	TRBD2	TRBV12-3/TRBV12-4	TRBJ2-1	TGTGCCAGCAGTTTATCGACTAGCGGGATCAACAATGAGCAGTTCTTC	CASSLSTSGINNEQFF
-	TRBD2	TRBV28	TRBJ2-1	TGTGCCAGCGGGAAGACTAGCGGCCTATACAATGAGCAGTTCTTC	CASGKTSGLYNEQFF
-	-	TRBV2	TRBJ2-2	TGTGCCAGCAGTGGAGGGAGCGGCGACACCGGGGAGCTGTTTTTT	CASSGGSGDTGELFF
-	-	TRBV20-1	TRBJ2-6	TGCAGTGCTCGCCTAGCCGCGGGGGCCAACGTCCTGACTTTC	CSARLAAGANVLTF